This T cell receptor (beta chain) came from a study of beta chain features in type 1 diabetes. In the study overall: Comparable age, gender and cell yields were observed in patients relative to healthy donors. Overall study findings and caveats: The analysis here could not establish whether HLA type shapes TCRB rearrangement. All four CD4+ subsets from Type 1 diabetes patients carried moderately but significantly shorter TCRB CDR3s. Researchers caution that PCR might favor shorter templates, equally among patients and controls.

Germline V lookup: CDR1 SGDLS, CDR2 YYNGEE. Trimming took off 3 bases at V and 5 bases at J, with 11 bases between the two ends. CDR3 size: 14 residues. Every bit of the isolated RNA underwent reverse transcription, so sequencing read expressed TCRB transcripts. Libraries were prepared by immunoSEQ multiplex PCR; TCRdb keeps only in-frame clonotypes and omits some of them. The sample consists of about 650,000 clones, around 12% of them appearing once. Points on this clone: The antigen is unknown.

Sequenced input: naive CD4+ T cells from blood. This clonotype was sampled from a man aged 25-45 years with type 1 diabetes. The rearrangement joins TRBV9 to TRBJ2-2; TRBD2 might be the D (5 bases). The CDR3 sequence: CASSGQERTGELFF. For the CDR3, the DNA is TGTGCCAGCAGCGGTCAGGAGCGGACCGGGGAGCTGTTTTTT.